These 22 T cell receptor beta chains came from one sample sequenced in a study of T-cell memory formation after mild COVID-19. TCRdb re-derived calls from the 5' RACE reads in MiXCR, one entry per CDR3 protein. The sample consists of approximately 210,000 distinct CDR3 sequences, about a sixth of them appearing once. What was sequenced was PBMCs or a T cell subset sorted from them (not recorded which). These receptors were taken from an adult woman who had mild COVID-19 (a few samples of this study predate the infection). Cell type and time point are not known.

This clonotype came up a few times. Written as DNA, the CDR3 is TGTGCCAGCTCACTGGGGACTAGCGGAGAGACCGGGGAGCTGTTTTTT. Amino acid sequence: CASSLGTSGETGELFF. The genes are TRBV18 and TRBJ2-2, with 11 bases identical to TRBD2. The CDR3 extends over 16 amino acids. The trim removed 4 bases at V and 5 bases at J, leaving 6 bases unmatched. Germline V gives CDR1 KGHSH, CDR2 LQKENI.

This clonotype was counted a few times. J is TRBJ2-3 and V is TRBV24-1; 8 nucleotides line up with TRBD2. This CDR3 has 15 amino acids. Germline CDR1 KGHDR, CDR2 SFDVKD. V was pared by 3 bases and J by 0 bases, with 1 base of the junction left unmatched. The CDR3 loop is CATSDIAGSTDTQYF. CDR3 sequence (DNA): TGTGCCACCAGTGATATAGCGGGAAGCACAGATACGCAGTATTTT.

The gene calls are TRBV15 and TRBJ2-3; possible D gene TRBD2, 6 bases. The CDR3 contains 15 residues. V lost 1 base to trimming and J lost 4 bases, with 12 bases between them. The V gene's germline CDR1 is LNHNV and CDR2 YYDKDF (reference sequence). As DNA, the CDR3 is TGTGCCACCAGCAGAGGGGCTAGCGTAGCAGATACGCAGTATTTT. Its translation: CATSRGASVADTQYF.

There are a few counts of this clonotype. The V gene is TRBV5-1, the J gene TRBJ2-3; TRBD1 agrees at 9 bases. Germline loops: CDR1 SGHRS, CDR2 YFSETQ. V lost 4 bases, J lost 1 base, and 10 bases stayed unmatched. The CDR3 consists of 17 residues. DNA of the CDR3: TGCGCCAGCAGCAGTGGCTACAGGGGGCTAGGCACAGATACGCAGTATTTT. It yields the protein CASSSGYRGLGTDTQYF.

The V call is TRBV21-1, the J call TRBJ1-2. TRBV21-1 is deemed a pseudogene. The CDR3 is 19 residues long. The CDR3 protein is CASQQDSTTRIEVGCGYTF. The CDR3 DNA sequence: TGTGCCAGCCAACAAGATTCTACAACTAGGATCGAGGTGGGGTGTGGCTACACCTTC.

The rearrangement joins TRBV7-6 to TRBJ2-1, with D possibly matching TRBD2 (7 bases). The CDR3 contains 16 residues. CDR1 is SGHVS and CDR2 is FNYEAQ in the germline V gene. The ends were cut back, 1 base at V and 0 bases at J, with 10 bases in the middle. Here the CDR3 reads CASSLEGGSSYNEQFF. CDR3 sequence (DNA): TGTGCCAGCAGCTTAGAGGGGGGGAGCTCCTACAATGAGCAGTTCTTC.

This chain uses TRBV10-2 with TRBJ2-1, with 15 nucleotides matching TRBD2. The germline CDR1 and CDR2 sequences are WSHSY and SAAADI. Trimming took 3 bases from V and 4 from J; bases not matched to a gene: 10. The CDR3 is made up of 19 amino acids. The CDR3 sequence is CASSESIGTSGRLYNEQFF. The CDR3 coding sequence is TGCGCCAGCAGTGAATCAATTGGGACTAGCGGGAGGTTGTACAATGAGCAGTTCTTC.

This clonotype was counted between two and nine times. The V and J genes are TRBV20-1 and TRBJ1-1, with D perhaps TRBD1 (6 bases). CDR1 and CDR2 from the germline V gene are DFQATT and SNEGSKA (reference sequence). V lost 2 bases and J 0 bases, leaving 16 bases between the germline ends. CDR3 length equals 16 residues. CDR3 DNA sequence: TGCAGTGCTAGAAGTGGGGCCGGGACACTGAACACTGAAGCTTTCTTT. As protein: CSARSGAGTLNTEAFF.

This clonotype was seen a few times. The chain has TRBV20-1 and TRBJ2-1; TRBD2 aligns across 13 bases. Germline CDR1 DFQATT, CDR2 SNEGSKA (reference sequence). The CDR3 covers 17 residues. J gave up 4 bases and V 1 base, and 7 bases lay outside the gene matches. DNA for the CDR3: TGCAGTGCTAGAGGTGGACTAGCGGGAGTAGGTTACAATGAGCAGTTCTTC. Amino acids: CSARGGLAGVGYNEQFF.

This clonotype was picked up a small number of times. The genes are TRBV2 and TRBJ1-5, with 7 bases matching TRBD1. This CDR3 region has 14 residues. After removal of 4 bases from V and 7 bases from J, the junction contained 7 bases not matched to a gene. The germline CDR1 and CDR2 sequences are SNHLY and FYNNEI. For the CDR3, the DNA is TGTGCCAGCAGTGTGGAGGGGGCCGGACAGCCCCAGCATTTT. This sequence encodes CASSVEGAGQPQHF. Together with reference TRBV2 and TRBJ1-5, the CDR3 gives the full variable domain: EPEVTQTPSHQVTQMGQEVILRCVPISNHLYFYWYRQILGQKVEFLVSFYNNEISEKSEIFDDQFSVERPDGSNFTLKIRSTKLEDSAMYFCASSVEGAGQPQHFGDGTRLSIL.

This chain connects TRBV3-1 to TRBJ2-6; D perhaps matches TRBD2 (5 bases). This CDR3 has 16 residues. The ends were cut back, 5 bases at V and 2 bases at J, with 13 bases in the middle. In germline, CDR1 is LGHDT, CDR2 YNNKEL (reference sequence). CDR3 DNA sequence: TGTGCCAGCAGCGCACTCCGGGGTACTGGGGCCAACGTCCTGACTTTC. It is translated as CASSALRGTGANVLTF.

The V gene is TRBV18, the J gene TRBJ1-4; the D is unclear. V lost 3 bases to trimming and J lost 8 bases, with 10 bases between them. Germline lookup yields CDR1 KGHSH and CDR2 LQKENI. CDR3 length equals 13 residues. The CDR3 sequence is CASSPDLNEKLFF. The CDR3 DNA is TGTGCCAGCTCACCCGACCTGAACGAAAAACTGTTTTTT.

The sample holds one count of this clonotype. The J gene is TRBJ1-1, the V gene TRBV29-1, with D perhaps matching TRBD1 (6 bases). The V gene's germline CDR1 is SQVTM and CDR2 ANQGSEA. CDR3 length: 12 amino acids. V was trimmed by 7 bases and J by 1 base, leaving 10 bases between them. Here the CDR3 DNA reads TGCAGCGGGGGGCAGTCGAACACTGAAGCTTTCTTT. Protein: CSGGQSNTEAFF.

Only a few counts were recorded for this clonotype. The chain recombines TRBV5-1 with TRBJ2-7; perhaps TRBD2 as D (5 bases). This CDR3 spans 15 amino acids. Trimming shortened V by 4 bases and J by 0 bases, and 14 bases separated the two germline ends. CDR1 is SGHRS, CDR2 YFSETQ, per germline. The CDR3 nucleotides read TGCGCCAGCAGCCAAGCTCGGGGTAGCTCCTACGAGCAGTACTTC. Its protein product is CASSQARGSSYEQYF.

CDR3 bases: TGCAGCCCTCGTAAGGGCTACAATGAGCAGTTCTTC. This encodes CSPRKGYNEQFF. This chain uses TRBV20-1 with TRBJ2-1, with D uncertain. Per germline, CDR1 DFQATT and CDR2 SNEGSKA (reference sequence). The CDR3 is 12 residues long.

The chain joins TRBV20-1 to TRBJ2-7; TRBD1 matches 7 bases. Germline trimming cut 4 bases from V and 0 bases from J; bases unmatched to any gene: 3. CDR3 size: 13 residues. CDR1 and CDR2 (germline): DFQATT, SNEGSKA (reference sequence). DNA of the CDR3: TGCAGTGCTAACCGGGACAGCTCCTACGAGCAGTACTTC. Protein sequence: CSANRDSSYEQYF.

This clonotype showed up just a few times. V is TRBV20-1 and J is TRBJ2-3; perhaps TRBD1 as D (5 bases). The CDR3 contains 15 residues. Germline V gene lookup returns CDR1 DFQATT and CDR2 SNEGSKA (reference sequence). Deletions cut 5 bases from V and 4 bases from J, with 19 bases between. The CDR3 spells CSAGPWGIRSDTQYF. CDR3 sequence (DNA): TGCAGTGCTGGCCCCTGGGGCATTCGGTCAGATACGCAGTATTTT.

This clonotype occurred a few times. The chain is built from TRBV24-1 and TRBJ2-3; D is tentatively TRBD1 or TRBD2 (5 bases each). Germline V gene sequence: CDR1 KGHDR, CDR2 SFDVKD. CDR3 length equals 15 residues. The ends were cut back, 1 base at V and 1 base at J, with 8 bases in the middle. In DNA, the CDR3 is TGTGCCACCAGTGATTTTCGGGGCCGCACAGATACGCAGTATTTT. Amino acids: CATSDFRGRTDTQYF.

The chain recombines TRBV4-2 with TRBJ1-3, with D unresolved. The germline CDR1 and CDR2 sequences are LGHNA and YNFKEQ. CDR3 length: 16 amino acids. V lost 0 bases and J 3 bases, leaving 12 bases between the germline ends. The CDR3 reads CASSQDGLGYGNTIYF. The DNA of the CDR3 is TGTGCCAGCAGCCAAGACGGGCTTGGGTATGGAAACACCATATATTTT.

This clonotype showed up just a few times. The rearrangement links TRBV9 to TRBJ2-5; D unresolved. V gave up 0 bases and J gave up 2 bases, with 8 bases separating them. CDR1 and CDR2 (germline): SGDLS, YYNGEE. CDR3 length: 14 residues. CDR3 residues: CASSVGWAQETQYF. The DNA of the CDR3 is TGTGCCAGCAGCGTAGGATGGGCACAAGAGACCCAGTACTTC.

This clonotype was seen only a few times. The genes are TRBV12-3 or TRBV12-4 and TRBJ2-7; D is unresolved. Trimming shortened V by 3 bases and J by 6 bases, and 12 bases separated the two germline ends. The CDR3 runs 13 residues. DNA for the CDR3: TGTGCCAGCAGTTTCGGGTCTGGTGGCGAGCAGTACTTC. Its protein is CASSFGSGGEQYF.

This chain uses TRBV10-3 with TRBJ2-7; D gene unclear. The CDR3 runs to 13 residues. Trimming removed 0 bases from V and 6 bases from J, with 9 bases in between. Germline V lookup: CDR1 ENHRY, CDR2 SYGVKD. Here the CDR3 reads CAISESKKGEQYF. The DNA of the CDR3 is TGTGCCATCAGTGAGTCGAAGAAGGGCGAGCAGTACTTC.